Detailed here is one T cell receptor (beta chain). This receptor's antigen is unknown. From its cysteine to its phenylalanine, the CDR3 spans 14 amino acids. DNA is not recorded here. The data stem from a study of monozygotic twins with inflammatory bowel disease (dated by TCRdb to 2018 to 2020). A note on the overall study: A total of 28 monozygotic twin pairs were included in the full study, comprising nine German pairs (four IBD-concordant, five IBD-discordant) and 19 IBD-discordant Danish pairs. Each individual had, on average, about 151 000 unique TCRalpha sequences and 181 000 unique TCRbeta sequences available for analysis. Disease-associated traits were sought mainly through comparisons between IBD patients and their genetically identical healthy co-twins within discordant pairs. Results and caveats for the whole study, not just this receptor: Fewer clonotypes were shared with other individuals by IBD patients than by healthy twins, most markedly in patients showing signs of disease activity. Measured by the inverse Simpson index, TCRbeta repertoire diversity was lower in IBD patients than in their healthy co-twins. No single strong signal or clonotype linked to IBD turned up in the results, so the idea that one exists was not supported. Differing immunosuppressive treatments among patients may have added background noise and inter-individual variability to the repertoires. Different T cell subtypes could not be distinguished in the analysis. Concordant and discordant twins showed no difference in repertoire similarity, possibly because of limited statistical power.

The protocol used for the library was 5' RACE. The input for every TCR library was approximately 3,500 ng of total RNA. For each sample, cDNA was synthesized in eight separate reactions using SMARTScribe reverse transcriptase. Unique molecular identifiers containing a 6-nucleotide sample barcode were introduced through template switching during cDNA synthesis. Two nested PCRs of around 15 and 10 cycles amplified the TCRalpha and TCRbeta cDNA, and bead purification followed each PCR. Before amplification, the cDNA was treated with uracil DNA-glycosylase and purified using the QIAquick PCR purification kit. The second PCR added Illumina TruSeq-compatible adapters along with sample-specific barcodes. TapeStation and Qubit were used to check library quality and concentration, and approximately 5.4 ng of each library was pooled. Sequencing of the pooled libraries was done on an Illumina HiSeq2500 single-index Rapid Run using custom sequencing primers and 2 x 100 bp reads. In the original analysis: UMI-based consensus assembly with MiGEC version 1.2.6 was used to correct PCR and sequencing errors. MiXCR version 2.1.1 handled V(D)J alignment, clonotype assembly and CDR3 extraction. Normalisation of gene usage, clonotype sharing and MAIT/NKT TCR abundance was achieved by analysing the top 1000, 10 000 and 20 000 clonotypes per sample. After downsampling to 27 000 UMIs, diversity was calculated as the inverse Simpson index using the vegan R package. Paired Mann-Whitney U tests were applied to discordant twin pairs, with Benjamini-Hochberg correction for multiple testing. TCRdb reprocessed the reads and provides one entry for every CDR3 protein sequence; no DNA is given. V and J calls and clone size were set by TCRdb, not the authors. The table for this sample shows about 160,000 distinct CDR3 sequences. The ten biggest clones cover approximately 2.8% of the sample.

A roughly 2.5 ml peripheral blood sample was drawn into PAXgene tubes per donor and stored at -80°C. Without T cell sorting, total RNA was isolated from whole blood using the PAXgene blood miRNA kit on an automated QIAcube. Deep TCRalpha and TCRbeta repertoire profiling with unique molecular barcoding was performed on peripheral blood of monozygotic twin pairs concordant or discordant for inflammatory bowel disease. Smoking habits were recorded for all twin pairs, and each individual was classified as a current, former or never smoker. The clonotype comes from a human donor with ulcerative colitis or Crohn's disease, or a healthy co-twin of an affected twin (not recorded which). The rearranged chain carries TRBV12-3 or TRBV12-4 and TRBJ2-7; the D gene TCRdb calls, TRBD2, cannot be checked with no DNA. Sequencing was done on a sample of blood. The CDR3 region reads CASSFQRAGYEQYF.